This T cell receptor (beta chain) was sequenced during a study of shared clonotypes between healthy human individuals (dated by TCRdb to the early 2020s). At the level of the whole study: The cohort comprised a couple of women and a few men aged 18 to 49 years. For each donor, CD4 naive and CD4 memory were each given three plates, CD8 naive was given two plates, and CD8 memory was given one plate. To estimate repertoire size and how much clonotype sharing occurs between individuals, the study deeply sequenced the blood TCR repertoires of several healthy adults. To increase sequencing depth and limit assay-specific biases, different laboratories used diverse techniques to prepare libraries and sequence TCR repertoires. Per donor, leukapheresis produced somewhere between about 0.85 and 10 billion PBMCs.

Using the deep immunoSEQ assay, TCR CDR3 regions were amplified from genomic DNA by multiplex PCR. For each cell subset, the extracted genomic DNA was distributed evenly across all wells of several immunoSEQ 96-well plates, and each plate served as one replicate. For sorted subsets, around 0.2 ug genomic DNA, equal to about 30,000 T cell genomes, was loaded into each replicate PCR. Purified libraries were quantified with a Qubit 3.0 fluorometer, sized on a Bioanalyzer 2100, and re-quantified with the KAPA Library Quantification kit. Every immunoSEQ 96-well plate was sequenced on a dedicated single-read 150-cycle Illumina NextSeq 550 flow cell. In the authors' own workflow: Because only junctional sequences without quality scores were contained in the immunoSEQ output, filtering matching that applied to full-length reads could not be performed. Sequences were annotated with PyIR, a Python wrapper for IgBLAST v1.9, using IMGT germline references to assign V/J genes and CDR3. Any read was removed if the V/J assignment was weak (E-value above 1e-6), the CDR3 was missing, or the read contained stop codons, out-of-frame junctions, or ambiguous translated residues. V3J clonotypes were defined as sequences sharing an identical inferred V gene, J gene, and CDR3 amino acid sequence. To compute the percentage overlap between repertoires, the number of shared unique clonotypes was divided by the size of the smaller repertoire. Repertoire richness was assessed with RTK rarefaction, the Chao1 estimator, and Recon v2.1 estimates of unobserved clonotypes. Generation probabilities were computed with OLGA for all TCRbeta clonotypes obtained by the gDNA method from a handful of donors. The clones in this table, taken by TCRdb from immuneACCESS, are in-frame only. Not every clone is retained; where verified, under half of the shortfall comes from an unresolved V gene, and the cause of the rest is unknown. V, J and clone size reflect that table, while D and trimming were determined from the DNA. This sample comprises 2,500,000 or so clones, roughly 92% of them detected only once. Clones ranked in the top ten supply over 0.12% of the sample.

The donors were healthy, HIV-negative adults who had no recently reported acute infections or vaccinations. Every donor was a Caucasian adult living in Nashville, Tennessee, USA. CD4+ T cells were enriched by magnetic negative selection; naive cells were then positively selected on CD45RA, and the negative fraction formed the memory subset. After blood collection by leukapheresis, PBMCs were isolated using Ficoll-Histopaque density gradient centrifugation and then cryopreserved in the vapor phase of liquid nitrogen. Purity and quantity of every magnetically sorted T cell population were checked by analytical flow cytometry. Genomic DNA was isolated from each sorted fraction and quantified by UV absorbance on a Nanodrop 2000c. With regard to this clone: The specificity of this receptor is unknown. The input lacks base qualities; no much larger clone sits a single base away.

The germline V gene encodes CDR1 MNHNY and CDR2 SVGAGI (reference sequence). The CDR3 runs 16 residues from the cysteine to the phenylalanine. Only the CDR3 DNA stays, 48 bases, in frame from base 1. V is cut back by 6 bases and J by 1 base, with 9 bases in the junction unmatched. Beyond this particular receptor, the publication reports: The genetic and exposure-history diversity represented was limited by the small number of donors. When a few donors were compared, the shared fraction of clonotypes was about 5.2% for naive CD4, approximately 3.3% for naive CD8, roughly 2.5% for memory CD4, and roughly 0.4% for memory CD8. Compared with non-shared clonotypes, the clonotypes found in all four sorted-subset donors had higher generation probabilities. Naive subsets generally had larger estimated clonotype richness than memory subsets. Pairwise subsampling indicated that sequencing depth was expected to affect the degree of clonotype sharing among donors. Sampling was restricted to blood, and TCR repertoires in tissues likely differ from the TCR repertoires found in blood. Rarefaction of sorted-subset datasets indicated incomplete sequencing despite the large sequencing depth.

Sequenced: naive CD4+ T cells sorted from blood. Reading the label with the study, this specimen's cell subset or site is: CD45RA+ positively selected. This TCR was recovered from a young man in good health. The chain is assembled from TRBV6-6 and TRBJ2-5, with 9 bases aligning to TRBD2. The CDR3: CASSEGAGGPQETQYF. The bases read TGTGCCAGCAGCGAGGGGGCGGGGGGGCCCCAAGAGACCCAGTACTTC.